This record covers a single TCR beta chain. What it binds is not known. All donors qualified as healthy HIV-negative adults and had experienced no recent acute infections or vaccinations. This sample stems from a study of shared clonotypes between healthy human individuals. In the sorted-subset replicate PCRs, around 0.2 ug DNA, 29,000 or so T cell genomes, was used. Repertoires were generated with immunoSEQ multiplex PCR, while TCRdb's copy carries only in-frame clones and drops some. Of 1,500,000 or so clones in the sample, over 95% were seen once. The CDR3 has 10 residues. Looked up from germline, CDR1 is MNHNS and CDR2 is SASEGT. Trimming pared 8 bases from V and 7 bases from J, leaving 8 bases between. Study-wide points: What naive subsets generally showed was a larger estimated richness than memory subsets showed. Despite large depth, sorted-subset datasets appeared incompletely sequenced.

This receptor was obtained from a young man in good health. Input material: naive CD4+ T cells sorted from blood. Regarding subset: CD45RA+ positively selected. The V and J genes are TRBV6-1 and TRBJ2-5; D is possibly TRBD2 (6 bases). CDR3 bases: TGTGCCAGCCCCGGGAGGACCCAGTACTTC. This codes for CASPGRTQYF.